Following are 25 T cell receptor beta chains from one sample sequenced in a study of T cells in Graves' hyperthyroidism and ophthalmopathy. Researchers took RNA transcripts and amplified the TCR beta CDR3 regions from them. The TCR CDR3 was amplified in a first-round RT-PCR using the HTBI primer set. One entry per CDR3 protein results from TCRdb running MiXCR on the multiplex PCR reads. Here the sample spans around 660,000 distinct CDR3 sequences, 45% being singletons. The specimen sequenced was peripheral blood or thyroid tissue (not recorded which). The receptor source for this set is an adult man with Graves' disease, either hyperthyroidism or ophthalmopathy (not recorded which).

Concerning this clonotype itself: One base away lies a much larger clone, so this may be a sequencing read error. V is TRBV11-3 and J is TRBJ2-5; possible D gene TRBD2, 5 bases. This CDR3 contains 15 residues. Germline values: CDR1 SGHNT, CDR2 YENEEA. The CDR3, as DNA: TGTGCCAGCAGCTTAGGTTCACTCGCGAGGGAGACCCAGCACTTC. Its protein is CASSLGSLARETQHF.

The J gene is TRBJ2-7, the V gene TRBV2, with D hard to call. This CDR3 is 13 amino acids long. From germline, CDR1 is SNHLY and CDR2 FYNNEI. V dropped 0 bases and J dropped 6 bases, with 9 bases sitting between them. CDR3 amino acids: CASSEALRSEQYF. CDR3 DNA: TGTGCCAGCAGTGAAGCGCTTAGGTCCGAGCAGTACTTC.

The rearrangement uses TRBV28 and TRBJ1-5, with TRBD1 matching over 9 bases. Germline V gene sequence: CDR1 MDHEN, CDR2 SYDVKM. V dropped 6 bases and J dropped 4; count of bases not matched to a gene: 7. The CDR3 contains 15 residues. The CDR3 coding sequence is TGTGCCAGCAGGCAAACAGGGGGCGTGAATCAGCCCCAGCATTTT. Translation gives CASRQTGGVNQPQHF. Filled out from reference TRBV28 and TRBJ1-5, the complete variable domain reads DVKVTQSSRYLVKRTGEKVFLECVQDMDHENMFWYRQDPGLGLRLIYFSYDVKMKEKGDIPEGYSVSREKKERFSLILESASTNQTSMYLCASRQTGGVNQPQHFGDGTRLSIL.

The V gene is TRBV5-1, the J gene TRBJ2-3; D possibly corresponds to TRBD2 (6 bases). Germline V gene data show CDR1 as SGHRS and CDR2 as YFSETQ. The CDR3 runs 15 residues. The V end was cut by 0 bases, the J end by 0 bases, with 8 bases between. DNA for the CDR3: TGCGCCAGCAGCTTGGCTAGCGCTAGCACAGATACGCAGTATTTT. Its protein is CASSLASASTDTQYF. The entire variable domain, with the rest obtained from reference TRBV5-1 and TRBJ2-3, is as follows: KAGVTQTPRYLIKTRGQQVTLSCSPISGHRSVSWYQQTPGQGLQFLFEYFSETQRNKGNFPGRFSGRQFSNSRSEMNVSTLELGDSALYLCASSLASASTDTQYFGPGTRLTVL.

Regarding this clonotype: An end of the junction does not agree with germline; a read error may underlie this. The V call is TRBV2, the J call TRBJ1-6; D gene unclear. The CDR3 contains 15 residues. CDR1 and CDR2 (germline): SNHLY, FYNNEI. CDR3 sequence: CASSGHGQQNSPPHF. The CDR3 DNA reads TGTGCCAGCAGTGGACATGGGCAGCAAAATTCACCCCCCCACTTT.

Points on this clonotype: The germline gene is not matched at one end of the junction; a read error may be the cause. The V gene is TRBV7-2, the J gene TRBJ2-7, with 9 bases fitting TRBD1. The length of the CDR3 is 14 residues. The V gene's germline CDR1 is SGHTA and CDR2 FQGNSA. CDR3 region: CASSQGDRDYEQYF. CDR3 sequence (DNA): TGCGCCAGCAGCCAAGGGGACAGGGACTACGAGCAGTACTTC.

This clonotype showed up many times. V is TRBV12-3 or TRBV12-4 and J is TRBJ1-1, with D uncertain. V was cut by 9 bases and J by 2 bases, with 10 bases left in between. The CDR3 runs to 12 residues. The CDR3 region has the DNA TGTGCCAGTCAGTTTAGCAACACTGAAGCTTTCTTT. Translation gives CASQFSNTEAFF.

The chain employs TRBV15 and TRBJ1-4, with no clear D. Trimming cost V 0 bases and J 3 bases, with 14 bases left between them. This CDR3 is 17 amino acids long. CDR1 and CDR2 from the germline V gene are LNHNV and YYDKDF (reference sequence). The CDR3 DNA sequence: TGTGCCACCAGCAGAGAGCTGAACACTGAAGCTAATGAAAAACTGTTTTTT. Translating gives CATSRELNTEANEKLFF.

V gene TRBV5-1 combines with J gene TRBJ2-5; 8 bases are a match to TRBD1. Looked up from germline, CDR1 is SGHRS and CDR2 is YFSETQ. CDR3 length: 15 residues. With 2 bases clipped from V and 4 bases from J, the junction kept 7 bases outside the gene matches. For the CDR3, the DNA is TGCGCCAGCAGCTTAGCCGCAGGACAGGGAGAGACCCAGTACTTC. It encodes CASSLAAGQGETQYF.

The V gene is TRBV20-1, the J gene TRBJ1-4; D is possibly TRBD1 (5 bases). V was clipped by 3 bases and J by 0 bases, with 11 bases between them. The CDR3 covers 15 residues. Looked up from germline, CDR1 is DFQATT and CDR2 is SNEGSKA (reference sequence). The CDR3 coding sequence is TGCAGTGCTAGCCTCACAGGTGCAACTAATGAAAAACTGTTTTTT. This encodes CSASLTGATNEKLFF.

In its sample, this clonotype was seen many times. V is TRBV14 and J is TRBJ1-6; 7 bases line up with TRBD1. The trim removed 3 bases at V and 7 bases at J, leaving 12 bases unmatched. The CDR3 consists of 17 residues. Germline V gene data show CDR1 as SGHDN and CDR2 as FVKESK. DNA of the CDR3: TGTGCCAGCAGCCAGGGCCCGACAGGGTCAGAGAATTCACCCCTCCACTTT. Translated: CASSQGPTGSENSPLHF. The whole variable domain, remainder taken from reference TRBV14 and TRBJ1-6, is EAGVTQFPSHSVIEKGQTVTLRCDPISGHDNLYWYRRVMGKEIKFLLHFVKESKQDESGMPNNRFLAERTGGTYSTLKVQPAELEDSGVYFCASSQGPTGSENSPLHFGNGTRLTVT.

In this sample, this clonotype turned up a few times. This sequence joins TRBV20-1 and TRBJ2-5; the match to TRBD2 covers 16 bases. With 4 bases clipped from V and 4 bases from J, the junction kept 3 bases outside the gene matches. This CDR3 region has 15 residues. CDR1 is DFQATT, CDR2 SNEGSKA, per germline (reference sequence). The DNA of the CDR3 is TGCAGTGCTAAGGGACTAGCGGGGGGGCCAGAGACCCAGTACTTC. Amino acids: CSAKGLAGGPETQYF.

This clonotype was found once. CDR3 DNA: TGCAGCGGGACGACAGGCTACTCTGGAAACACCATATATTTT. Translation gives CSGTTGYSGNTIYF. This sequence joins TRBV29-1 and TRBJ1-3, with D possibly being TRBD1 (6 bases). Trimming cost V 7 bases and J 0 bases, with 13 bases left between them. The CDR3 loop spans 14 amino acids. Germline V gene data show CDR1 as SQVTM and CDR2 as ANQGSEA.

This clonotype was seen a single time. V is TRBV2 and J is TRBJ1-2; maybe TRBD1 (6 bases). The V end was cut by 6 bases, the J end by 3 bases, with 11 bases between. Per germline, CDR1 SNHLY and CDR2 FYNNEI. The CDR3 is made up of 13 amino acids. CDR3 sequence reads: CASRGTTDYGYTF. The CDR3 nucleotides read TGTGCCAGCAGGGGGACAACGGACTATGGCTACACCTTC.

The chain links TRBV2 to TRBJ1-2, with D perhaps TRBD1 (5 bases). Germline V gene sequence: CDR1 SNHLY, CDR2 FYNNEI. This CDR3 is 15 amino acids long. V was pared by 5 bases and J by 9 bases, with 22 bases between. CDR3 residues: CASSPTEGTLGSYTF. DNA of the CDR3: TGTGCCAGCAGTCCGACGGAAGGGACTTTGGGGAGCTACACCTTC.

CDR3 amino acids: CASTNTGLTGELFF. The DNA for the CDR3 is TGTGCCAGCACAAATACAGGGCTAACCGGGGAGCTGTTTTTT. V gene TRBV25-1 combines with J gene TRBJ2-2, with D perhaps TRBD1 (6 bases). Germline values: CDR1 MGHDK, CDR2 SYGVNS. The V end lost 7 bases, the J end lost 5 bases, and 14 bases lay between the germline ends. This CDR3 has 14 amino acids.

The count of this clonotype is one. The CDR3 protein is CASKTGQGHTF. The CDR3 DNA reads TGTGCCAGCAAGACCGGACAGGGGCACACCTTC. The rearrangement joins TRBV6-5 to TRBJ1-2, with 9 bases fitting TRBD1. V gave up 7 bases and J gave up 12 bases; unmatched junction bases: 6. Per the germline V gene, CDR1 is MNHEY and CDR2 is SVGAGI. CDR3 size: 11 residues.

The V call is TRBV12-3 or TRBV12-4, the J call TRBJ1-1; TRBD1 might be the D (5 bases). V was trimmed by 5 bases and J by 8 bases, leaving 15 bases between them. The length of the CDR3 is 13 residues. Here the CDR3 DNA reads TGTGCCAGCAGTCGGGGCCTCACGGCCGAAGCTTTCTTT. This sequence encodes CASSRGLTAEAFF.

The genes are TRBV6-2 or TRBV6-3 and TRBJ1-1, with D perhaps TRBD1 (5 bases). The CDR3 is 16 residues long. Germline V gene lookup returns CDR1 MNHEY and CDR2 SVGEGT. V lost 6 bases and J lost 8, with 25 bases in between. CDR3: CASRILTGTVGGEAFF. CDR3 DNA: TGTGCCAGCAGGATACTAACCGGGACCGTGGGTGGGGAAGCTTTCTTT.

This clonotype has just a few counts. The rearrangement links TRBV6-6 to TRBJ1-1, with D unresolved. The CDR3 sequence is 13 residues long. Germline loops: CDR1 MNHNY, CDR2 SVGAGI (reference sequence). V shed 7 bases and J shed 2 bases, with 11 bases lying between them. Written as DNA, the CDR3 is TGTGCCAGCACTTGGAGGCGAAACACTGAAGCTTTCTTT. As protein: CASTWRRNTEAFF.

This clonotype was counted many times. This chain connects TRBV7-9 to TRBJ1-1; D not certain. This CDR3 comprises 13 residues. V dropped 0 bases and J dropped 11 bases, with 13 bases sitting between them. Germline CDR1 reads SEHNR; CDR2 reads FQNEAQ (reference sequence). CDR3 loop: CASSLAVEAGAFF. Here the CDR3 DNA reads TGTGCCAGCAGCTTAGCGGTAGAGGCGGGGGCTTTCTTT.

Only a few counts were recorded for this clonotype. The chain links TRBV29-1 to TRBJ2-7; tentatively, D is TRBD2 (7 bases). Germline values: CDR1 SQVTM, CDR2 ANQGSEA. V dropped 4 bases and J dropped 3 bases, with 16 bases sitting between them. The length of the CDR3 is 14 residues. This CDR3 reads CSVGSGEGFYEQYF. The CDR3 coding sequence is TGCAGCGTTGGATCAGGGGAGGGGTTCTACGAGCAGTACTTC.

This clonotype was counted only a few times. The CDR3 DNA follows: TGTGCCAGCGGCTTAGGGTTTAGCAATCAGCCCCAGCATTTT. Its translation: CASGLGFSNQPQHF. The J gene is TRBJ1-5, the V gene TRBV6-5; no reliable D call. Germline CDR1 reads MNHEY; CDR2 reads SVGAGI. The CDR3 is made up of 14 amino acids. Trimming took off 8 bases at V and 0 bases at J, with 11 bases between the two ends.

In this sample, this clonotype turned up a few times. Its ends do not fully match the called genes, so a read error is possible. The chain is built from TRBV19 and TRBJ2-7; 7 positions agree with TRBD1. Germline CDR1 reads LNHDA; CDR2 reads SQIVND (reference sequence). This CDR3 is built from 14 residues. The CDR3 loop is CASSFRQGTYEQYF. CDR3 nucleotides: TGCGCCAGCAGCTTTCGACAGGGTACCTACGAGCAGTACTTC.

In this sample, this clonotype turned up a few times. The rearrangement joins TRBV4-1 to TRBJ1-5; 8 bases agree with TRBD1. Germline V gene data show CDR1 as MGHRA and CDR2 as YSYEKL. The CDR3 extends over 16 amino acids. V was pared by 0 bases and J by 4 bases, with 5 bases of the junction left unmatched. CDR3 nucleotides: TGCGCCAGCAGCCAAGAGGTAGGGACAGGTAATCAGCCCCAGCATTTT. This gives the protein CASSQEVGTGNQPQHF.